The present TCR beta chain was sequenced within a study of Graves' ophthalmopathy and Graves' hyperthyroidism listed by TCRdb under 2018. Background for the entire study: Peripheral blood was collected before any treatment was given, at the time of initial diagnosis. In roughly six hyperthyroidism patients, the T-cell repertoire of thyroid tissue was compared with the T-cell repertoire of blood. To explore V-J signatures that distinguish ophthalmopathy from hyperthyroidism, a discovery set of more than 90 patients was enrolled, made up of 43 with ophthalmopathy and 55 to 65 with stable hyperthyroidism. For training and testing, the approximately 92 patients in the discovery cohort were randomly divided in a 7:3 ratio. The independent validation cohort included approximately 19 hyperthyroidism patients plus 17 patients who later progressed from hyperthyroidism to ophthalmopathy. TCR beta repertoire signatures were used to distinguish Graves' ophthalmopathy from Graves' hyperthyroidism and to predict progression to ophthalmopathy. Once sampling was done, hyperthyroidism patients were given methimazole at a starting dose of 30 mg daily, while ophthalmopathy patients were given high-dose intravenous methylprednisolone. In total, 120 to 150 blood samples were TCR-sequenced: around 42 ophthalmopathy, under 80 hyperthyroidism and roughly 17 hyperthyroidism-to-ophthalmopathy patients. Study-wide conclusions, independent of this receptor: In validation, the model predicted ophthalmopathy progression with about 71% sensitivity and 72% to 80% specificity; fewer than 15 predicted patients were CT-confirmed with GO in a median of around 6 months. In cross-validation, the 13-signature model distinguished ophthalmopathy from stable hyperthyroidism with approximately 90% sensitivity and around 83% specificity, while in the test set the corresponding values were about 80% and 75%. No statistical method was used to set the sample size in advance, and the investigators knew which group each participant was assigned to. Most expanded thyroid clonotypes with frequency above 0.001 were also detected in blood, suggesting blood repertoires may reflect the thyroid immune response.

Concerning this clonotype: It lacks a known antigen. Qualities for individual bases were not recorded, and no much larger clone is one base off.

Patients with ophthalmopathy had moderately to severely active disease, with a Clinical Activity Score of 3 or more, a NOSPECS grade of 4 or more, and a disease duration of less than 3 months. Patients with other autoimmune diseases, uncontrolled infections, pregnancy or lactation were excluded. Clinical symptoms, serum thyroxine, TRAb, thyroid ultrasound and orbital computed tomography were used for diagnosis. Ficoll-Paque density gradient centrifugation was used to isolate PBMCs from under 11 ml of fresh peripheral blood. Total RNA was extracted using Trizol reagent, and RNA quality was checked on an Agilent 2100 Bioanalyzer. From its cysteine to its phenylalanine, the CDR3 spans 15 amino acids. The CDR3 DNA has 45 bases and is translated from base 1. Trimming takes 4 bases from V and 0 bases from J, and the germline ends sit 12 bases apart. Via the germline V gene (reference sequence), CDR1 is SEHNR and CDR2 FQNEAQ.

For repertoire sequencing, the TCR beta CDR3 regions were amplified from RNA transcripts. A first-round RT-PCR used HTBI primers with the Qiagen OneStep RT-PCR kit, followed by a second-round multiplex PCR, size selection and purification. Libraries were sequenced on an Illumina HiSeq2000 using paired-end 100 bp reads. The study's processing was this. SOAPnuke was used for read processing, and reads with adapters, uncalled bases, a mean Phred below 15, or no exact constant-primer or identifier match were discarded. COPE v1.2.5 was used to merge the high-quality paired reads. Unique nucleotide sequences were defined as clonotypes and aligned to IMGT TRB V, D and J references using MiTCR v1.1. Only V-J combinations with frequency above 0.0001 were analysed, covering approximately 99% of repertoires. For each V-J combination, a TCR clonal expansion and chaos score was defined as F50 clonal expansion divided by the chaos observed in the TCRdist matrix. Welch's t-statistics and random forest were used to reduce the features to approximately 13 V-J combinations, which were then used as input to a naive Bayes classifier. Thyroid-blood repertoire similarity was quantified with the Morisita-Horn index. In TCRdb, the public reads were trimmed at Q25 with fastp and aligned with MiXCR, with productive beta chains retained. Rows are unified per CDR3 protein, each entry keeping the most common DNA and genes. TCRdb's processing, not the authors', yielded these V and J calls. The sample table records 360,000 or so distinct CDR3 sequences; about 17% of these occur just once. The ten biggest clones cover approximately 1.4% of the sample.

The origin of this receptor is a woman aged 18-29 years with Graves' ophthalmopathy. Donor details come from another sample of the same person, matched by shared clones. The sequenced sample consisted of peripheral blood. In this chain, TRBV7-9 is recombined with TRBJ1-1, with TRBD1 perhaps the D gene, on 5 matching bases. The CDR3 reads as follows: CASSSNRNVNTEAFF. The DNA reads TGTGCCAGCAGCTCTAACAGGAACGTGAACACTGAAGCTTTCTTT.